The 15 T cell receptor beta chains reported below all come from one sample, sequenced in a study of OX40 agonist ivuxolimab in advanced cancers. Generated by immunoSEQ multiplex PCR, the TCRdb table keeps only in-frame clones and is missing some. The sample consists of around 110,000 clones, around 93% of them appearing once. The sequencing here drew on CD4+ or CD8+ T cells sorted from blood, taken in a trial of the OX40 agonist ivuxolimab. The receptors originated from an adult with an advanced solid tumor such as melanoma, head and neck, liver or kidney cancer.

This clone has only one observation. The rearrangement joins TRBV28 to TRBJ1-1; TRBD1 is a possible D gene (6 bases). V gave up 6 bases and J gave up 5 bases, with 16 bases separating them. The CDR3 loop spans 14 amino acids. Germline V gene lookup returns CDR1 MDHEN and CDR2 SYDVKM. Here the CDR3 DNA reads TGTGCCAGCAGCCAGAGACAGGCCGGGACTGAAGCTTTCTTT. As protein: CASSQRQAGTEAFF.

The V and J genes are TRBV4-2 and TRBJ2-5; D not resolved. The CDR3 sequence is 15 residues long. CDR1 is LGHNA, CDR2 YNFKEQ, per germline. Trimming shortened V by 0 bases and J by 2 bases, and 10 bases separated the two germline ends. The CDR3 region has the DNA TGTGCCAGCAGCCAAGATGGCGGCAGACAAGAGACCCAGTACTTC. Its translation is CASSQDGGRQETQYF.

The chain links TRBV6-5 to TRBJ2-1, with D perhaps given as TRBD1 or TRBD2 (5 bases each). The V and J ends lost 7 bases and 0 bases respectively, with 13 bases between them. This CDR3 has 15 amino acids. Germline V CDR1 and CDR2: MNHEY, SVGAGI. CDR3 DNA sequence: TGTGCCAGCACCCCATGGGGGAGCTCCTACAATGAGCAGTTCTTC. This sequence encodes CASTPWGSSYNEQFF.

This chain links TRBV7-3 with TRBJ2-2; possible D gene TRBD1, 5 bases. The V gene lost 0 bases and the J gene lost 2 bases, with 7 bases spanning the gap. Per germline, CDR1 SGHTA and CDR2 FQGTGA. This CDR3 comprises 15 residues. This CDR3 is CASSLTDSNTGELFF. For the CDR3, the DNA is TGTGCCAGCAGCTTAACCGACAGCAACACCGGGGAGCTGTTTTTT.

J is TRBJ1-1 and V is TRBV18; D gene unclear. CDR1 is KGHSH, CDR2 LQKENI, per germline. The CDR3 is 15 residues long. The V gene lost 2 bases and the J gene lost 1 base, with 11 bases spanning the gap. CDR3: CASSPSPGGNTEAFF. For the CDR3, the DNA is TGTGCCAGCTCACCATCCCCCGGCGGGAACACTGAAGCTTTCTTT.

The chain combines TRBV4-3 with TRBJ2-6, with D possibly matching TRBD2 (5 bases). The CDR3 runs 17 residues. Trimming stripped 4 bases from V and 0 bases from J, with 13 bases between. Germline lookup yields CDR1 LGHNA and CDR2 YSLEER. CDR3 sequence reads: CASSLAGRASGANVLTF. DNA for the CDR3: TGCGCCAGCAGCCTGGCCGGGCGGGCCTCTGGGGCCAACGTCCTGACTTTC.

The chain uses TRBV28 and TRBJ1-6; tentatively, D is TRBD1 (6 bases). The V end lost 2 bases, the J end lost 12 bases, and 17 bases lay between the germline ends. This CDR3 comprises 15 residues. The germline gives CDR1 MDHEN, CDR2 SYDVKM. CDR3 in amino acids: CASSLRNPGQKPLHF. DNA of the CDR3: TGTGCCAGCAGTTTACGGAATCCGGGACAAAAACCCCTCCACTTT.

This clone was recorded only once. The chain links TRBV28 to TRBJ2-7, with 8 positions matching TRBD2. J gave up 3 bases and V 5 bases, and 9 bases lay outside the gene matches. CDR1 MDHEN and CDR2 SYDVKM come from the germline V gene. This CDR3 region has 15 residues. The CDR3 protein is CASSGVTGTSYEQYF. The CDR3 nucleotides read TGTGCCAGCAGTGGAGTGACCGGGACTAGCTACGAGCAGTACTTC.

This clone showed up just once. The CDR3 DNA sequence: TGCAGTGCTAGGTTGGGGGACACCATATATTTT. Protein product: CSARLGDTIYF. This chain joins TRBV20-1 and TRBJ1-3; maybe TRBD1 (5 bases). This CDR3 is built from 11 residues. Germline V gives CDR1 DFQATT, CDR2 SNEGSKA (reference sequence). The germline V and J ends were trimmed by 3 bases and 8 bases, with 8 bases remaining between them.

The rearrangement uses TRBV30 and TRBJ2-3; no reliable D call. This CDR3 has 14 residues. V lost 4 bases, J lost 5 bases, and 16 bases lay in between. Germline assignment: CDR1 GTSNPN and CDR2 SVGIG (reference sequence). CDR3 bases: TGTGCCTGGACCCTAAACCCGTCAGGAGATACGCAGTATTTT. Encoded protein: CAWTLNPSGDTQYF.

CDR3 in DNA: TGTGCCAGCAGTTTATCAGGGACCACCCAAGAGACCCAGTACTTC. It encodes CASSLSGTTQETQYF. The genes are TRBV28 and TRBJ2-5; D tentatively fits TRBD1 or TRBD2 (5 bases each). Germline assignment: CDR1 MDHEN and CDR2 SYDVKM. The CDR3 is 15 residues long. Trimming removed 1 base from V and 1 base from J, with 10 bases in between.

The chain employs TRBV6-5 and TRBJ2-7; TRBD2 matches at 10 bases. Looked up from germline, CDR1 is MNHEY and CDR2 is SVGAGI. V dropped 4 bases and J dropped 0; count of bases not matched to a gene: 3. The CDR3 spans 15 residues. The CDR3 region has the DNA TGTGCCAGCAGTTTTAGCGGGAGGAGCTCCTACGAGCAGTACTTC. Translating it yields CASSFSGRSSYEQYF.

In this sample, this clone turned up once. The chain carries TRBV9 and TRBJ1-2; D ambiguous. The CDR3 runs to 13 residues. Per germline, CDR1 SGDLS and CDR2 YYNGEE. Deletions cut 1 base from V and 7 bases from J, with 11 bases between. The CDR3 DNA follows: TGTGCCAGCAGCGTATCTGGGAGGGTTGGCTACACCTTC. It codes for CASSVSGRVGYTF.

This clone was seen a single time. V and J are TRBV6-5 and TRBJ1-5; D uncertain. Per the germline V gene, CDR1 is MNHEY and CDR2 is SVGAGI. This CDR3 has 14 amino acids. Deletions cut 6 bases from V and 0 bases from J, with 9 bases between. CDR3 in amino acids: CASSGIHSNQPQHF. The CDR3 DNA reads TGTGCCAGCAGCGGAATACATAGCAATCAGCCCCAGCATTTT.

The V gene is TRBV7-2, the J gene TRBJ2-1, with TRBD2 matching over 9 bases. With 5 bases clipped from V and 1 base from J, the junction kept 3 bases outside the gene matches. Per the germline V gene, CDR1 is SGHTA and CDR2 is FQGNSA. This CDR3 spans 15 amino acids. In DNA, the CDR3 is TGTGCCAGCAGCCTTAGCGGGAGTTCCTACAATGAGCAGTTCTTC. Encoded protein: CASSLSGSSYNEQFF. The whole variable domain, remainder taken from reference TRBV7-2 and TRBJ2-1, is GAGVSQSPSNKVTEKGKDVELRCDPISGHTALYWYRQSLGQGLEFLIYFQGNSAPDKSGLPSDRFSAERTGGSVSTLTIQRTQQEDSAVYLCASSLSGSSYNEQFFGPGTRLTVL.